Presented here are 17 T cell receptor beta chains from one specimen sequenced in a study of PD-L1 blockade in urothelial cancer. The time point is: pretreatment peripheral blood. The assay was immunoSEQ multiplex PCR, and TCRdb's table has in-frame clones only and misses some. The profile shows roughly 40,000 clones, about 88% of them singletons. Sequencing was performed on PBMCs, taken around atezolizumab (anti-PD-L1) treatment. All receptors derive from a donor at least 40 years old with urothelial cancer.

CDR3 bases: TGTGCCAGCAGTAGGGGGGGTAGGAACACTGAAGCTTTCTTT. This gives the protein CASSRGGRNTEAFF. This rearrangement joins TRBV6-6 to TRBJ1-1, with a possible D match to TRBD1 (6 bases). Germline CDR1 MNHNY, CDR2 SVGAGI (reference sequence). V dropped 5 bases and J dropped 1 base, with 11 bases sitting between them. The CDR3 loop spans 14 amino acids.

This clone was observed a single time. This chain connects TRBV4-1 to TRBJ1-2; TRBD1 is a possible D gene (6 bases). CDR1 and CDR2 (germline): MGHRA, YSYEKL. Deletions cut 0 bases from V and 8 bases from J, with 10 bases between. CDR3 length: 13 residues. In DNA, the CDR3 is TGCGCCAGCAGCCAAGAATGGGGGGGCGGCTACACCTTC. It is translated as CASSQEWGGGYTF.

The chain is built from TRBV18 and TRBJ2-3; D is possibly TRBD2 (5 bases). This CDR3 has 15 amino acids. V was trimmed by 2 bases and J by 0 bases, leaving 9 bases between them. Per the germline V gene, CDR1 is KGHSH and CDR2 is LQKENI. The chain's CDR3 is CASSPVASSTDTQYF. CDR3 in DNA: TGTGCCAGCTCACCAGTGGCTAGCAGCACAGATACGCAGTATTTT. Drawing the rest from reference TRBV18 and TRBJ2-3, the complete variable domain is NAGVMQNPRHLVRRRGQEARLRCSPMKGHSHVYWYRQLPEEGLKFMVYLQKENIIDESGMPKERFSAEFPKEGPSILRIQQVVRGDSAAYFCASSPVASSTDTQYFGPGTRLTVL.

V gene TRBV30 combines with J gene TRBJ2-5; tentative D call: TRBD2 (5 bases). The ends were cut back, 1 base at V and 5 bases at J, with 14 bases in the middle. The germline V gene has CDR1 GTSNPN and CDR2 SVGIG (reference sequence). This CDR3 contains 14 residues. The CDR3 here is CAWSAPNSGETQYF. CDR3 nucleotide sequence: TGTGCCTGGAGTGCTCCGAACTCGGGGGAGACCCAGTACTTC. The entire variable domain, with the rest obtained from reference TRBV30 and TRBJ2-5, is as follows: SQTIHQWPATLVQPVGSPLSLECTVEGTSNPNLYWYRQAAGRGLQLLFYSVGIGQISSEVPQNLSASRPQDRQFILSSKKLLLSDSGFYLCAWSAPNSGETQYFGPGTRLLVL.

The chain couples TRBV10-3 to TRBJ2-3, with D possibly being TRBD1 (6 bases). V shed 9 bases and J shed 2 bases, with 21 bases lying between them. Germline CDR1 reads ENHRY; CDR2 reads SYGVKD. There are 16 residues in the CDR3. The CDR3 is CAISVLRDTYTDTQYF. For the CDR3, the DNA is TGTGCCATATCGGTCCTGAGGGACACCTACACAGATACGCAGTATTTT.

The rearrangement links TRBV19 to TRBJ1-2; no reliable D call. Looked up from germline, CDR1 is LNHDA and CDR2 is SQIVND (reference sequence). The CDR3 is 16 amino acids. Deletions cut 4 bases from V and 0 bases from J, with 15 bases between. The CDR3 DNA is TGTGCCAGTAGTAGAGGCACCCGGTTAGCTAACTATGGCTACACCTTC. Its protein is CASSRGTRLANYGYTF.

This chain joins TRBV19 and TRBJ2-1; 12 bases map to TRBD1. Per the germline V gene, CDR1 is LNHDA and CDR2 is SQIVND (reference sequence). The CDR3 totals 15 residues. With V trimmed by 4 bases and J by 9 bases, 7 bases remained unmatched. As DNA, the CDR3 is TGTGCCAGTAGTAGCCCGGGACAGGGGGCCGTTGAGCAGTTCTTC. This sequence encodes CASSSPGQGAVEQFF.

V and J are TRBV5-1 and TRBJ2-3; possibly TRBD2 for D (6 bases). The CDR3 consists of 15 residues. Germline V CDR1 and CDR2: SGHRS, YFSETQ. Trimming removed 2 bases from V and 4 bases from J, with 14 bases in between. Written as DNA, the CDR3 is TGCGCCAGCAGCTTAGTCCTCACTAGCCCAGATACGCAGTATTTT. Residues: CASSLVLTSPDTQYF.

This chain joins TRBV6-5 and TRBJ2-2, with D perhaps TRBD2 (6 bases). Trimming removed 0 bases from V and 6 bases from J, with 8 bases in between. The CDR3 is 14 amino acids. Germline V CDR1 and CDR2: MNHEY, SVGAGI. CDR3 loop: CASSYSPGAGELFF. DNA for the CDR3: TGTGCCAGCAGTTACTCTCCGGGGGCCGGGGAGCTGTTTTTT.

A single count supports this clone. The chain links TRBV28 to TRBJ2-2, with a weak D call TRBD1 (6 bases). V was cut by 10 bases and J by 1 base, with 13 bases left in between. Germline-derived CDR1 and CDR2 are MDHEN and SYDVKM. The CDR3 runs 14 residues. The CDR3 DNA reads as TGTGCCACCTCCCCGGGACAGAACACCGGGGAGCTGTTTTTT. Translating gives CATSPGQNTGELFF.

The CDR3 reads CASSYPGTGMPEAFF. CDR3 nucleotides: TGTGCCAGCAGTTACCCGGGGACAGGAATGCCTGAAGCTTTCTTT. This rearrangement joins TRBV6-6 to TRBJ1-1, with TRBD1 matching 8 bases. The germline V gene encodes CDR1 MNHNY and CDR2 SVGAGI (reference sequence). The trim removed 2 bases at V and 6 bases at J, leaving 8 bases unmatched. CDR3 length: 15 residues.

The rearrangement links TRBV4-3 to TRBJ2-4; 11 bases are shared with TRBD2. Germline V gene sequence: CDR1 LGHNA, CDR2 YSLEER. This CDR3 spans 17 amino acids. V dropped 1 base and J dropped 3; count of bases not matched to a gene: 5. CDR3 sequence: CASSQVGLAAHKNIQYF. In nucleotides, the CDR3 is TGCGCCAGCAGCCAAGTGGGACTAGCGGCTCACAAAAACATTCAGTACTTC.

The V call is TRBV19, the J call TRBJ1-4; D is unclear. Germline assignment: CDR1 LNHDA and CDR2 SQIVND (reference sequence). The CDR3 loop spans 15 amino acids. The germline V and J ends were trimmed by 5 bases and 5 bases, with 15 bases remaining between them. CDR3 protein: CASSVPRGLNEKLFF. The DNA of the CDR3 is TGTGCCAGTAGTGTCCCCCGCGGACTCAATGAAAAACTGTTTTTT.

This clone was observed a handful of times. The J gene is TRBJ2-3, the V gene TRBV6-5; D might be TRBD2 (6 bases). With 4 bases removed from V and 6 bases from J, the gap between germline ends came to 14 bases. The V gene's germline CDR1 is MNHEY and CDR2 SVGAGI. This CDR3 region has 14 residues. CDR3 sequence: CASSFRRAGDTQYF. The CDR3 DNA reads as TGTGCCAGCAGTTTTAGGAGGGCCGGTGATACGCAGTATTTT.

The chain is built from TRBV29-1 and TRBJ2-1; no clear D. Between the trimmed V and J ends, which lost 3 bases and 3 bases, there was a span of 12 bases. CDR1 and CDR2 from the germline V gene are SQVTM and ANQGSEA. The CDR3 is 14 residues long. The CDR3 nucleotides read TGCAGCGTTGAGGGCACAAATTACTACAATGAGCAGTTCTTC. As protein: CSVEGTNYYNEQFF.

This chain uses TRBV12-5 with TRBJ2-5; D not certain. Per the germline V gene, CDR1 is LGHNT and CDR2 is FRNRAP. This CDR3 has 15 residues. Trimming removed 7 bases from V and 2 bases from J, with 17 bases in between. In nucleotides, the CDR3 is TGTGCTAGTGCCCGACTCAGCGACCGGCAAGAGACCCAGTACTTC. Protein sequence: CASARLSDRQETQYF.

The V call is TRBV21-1, the J call TRBJ1-2. TRBV21-1 is given as a pseudogene. This CDR3 contains 15 residues. CDR3 amino acids: CASSIRAPGGYGYTF. Written as DNA, the CDR3 is TGTGCCAGCAGCATTAGGGCCCCGGGGGGTTATGGCTACACCTTC.